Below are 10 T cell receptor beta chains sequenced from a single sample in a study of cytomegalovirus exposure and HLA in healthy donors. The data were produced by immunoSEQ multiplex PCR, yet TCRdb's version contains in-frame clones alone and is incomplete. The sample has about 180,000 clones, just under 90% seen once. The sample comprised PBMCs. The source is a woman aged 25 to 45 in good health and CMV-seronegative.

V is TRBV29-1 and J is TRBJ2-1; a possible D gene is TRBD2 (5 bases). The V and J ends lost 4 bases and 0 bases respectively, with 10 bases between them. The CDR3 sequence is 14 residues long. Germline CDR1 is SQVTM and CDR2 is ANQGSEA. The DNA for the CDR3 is TGCAGCGTTGGTTTGGGGAGCTCCTACAATGAGCAGTTCTTC. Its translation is CSVGLGSSYNEQFF.

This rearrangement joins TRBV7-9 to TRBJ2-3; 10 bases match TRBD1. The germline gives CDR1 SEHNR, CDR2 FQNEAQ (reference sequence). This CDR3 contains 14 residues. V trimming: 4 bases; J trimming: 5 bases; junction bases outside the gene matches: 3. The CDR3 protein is CASSSDRGEDTQYF. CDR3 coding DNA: TGTGCCAGCAGCTCGGACAGGGGGGAAGATACGCAGTATTTT.

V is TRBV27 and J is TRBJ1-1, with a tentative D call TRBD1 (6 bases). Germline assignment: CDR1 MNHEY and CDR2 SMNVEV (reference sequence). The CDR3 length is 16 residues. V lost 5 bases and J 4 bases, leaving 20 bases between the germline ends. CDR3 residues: CASSPFYGGASTEAFF. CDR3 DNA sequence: TGTGCCAGCAGTCCTTTCTACGGGGGGGCAAGCACTGAAGCTTTCTTT.

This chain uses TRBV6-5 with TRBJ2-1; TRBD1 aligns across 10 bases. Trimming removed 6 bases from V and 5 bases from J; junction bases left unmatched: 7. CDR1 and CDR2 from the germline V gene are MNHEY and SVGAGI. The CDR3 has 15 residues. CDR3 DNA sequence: TGTGCCAGCAGCCCTTTTGGGACAGGGGACAATGAGCAGTTCTTC. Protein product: CASSPFGTGDNEQFF.

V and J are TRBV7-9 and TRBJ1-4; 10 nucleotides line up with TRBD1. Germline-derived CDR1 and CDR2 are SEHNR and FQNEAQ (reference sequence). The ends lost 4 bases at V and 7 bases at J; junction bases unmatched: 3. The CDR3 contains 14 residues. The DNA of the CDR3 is TGTGCCAGCAGCTCCTGGACAGGGGGTGAAAAACTGTTTTTT. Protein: CASSSWTGGEKLFF.

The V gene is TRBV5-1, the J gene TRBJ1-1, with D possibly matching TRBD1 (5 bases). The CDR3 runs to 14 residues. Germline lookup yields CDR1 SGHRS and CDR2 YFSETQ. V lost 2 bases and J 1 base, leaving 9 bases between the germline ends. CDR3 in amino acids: CASSLKRGNTEAFF. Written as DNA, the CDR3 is TGCGCCAGCAGCTTAAAAAGGGGGAACACTGAAGCTTTCTTT.

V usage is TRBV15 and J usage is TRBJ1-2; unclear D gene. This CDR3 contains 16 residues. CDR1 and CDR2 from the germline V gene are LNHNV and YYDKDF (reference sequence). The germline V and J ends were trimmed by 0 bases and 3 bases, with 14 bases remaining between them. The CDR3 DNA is TGTGCCACCAGCAGAGATATGCGGGGTTTCGACTATGGCTACACCTTC. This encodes CATSRDMRGFDYGYTF. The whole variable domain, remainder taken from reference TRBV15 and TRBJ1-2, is DAMVIQNPRYQVTQFGKPVTLSCSQTLNHNVMYWYQQKSSQAPKLLFHYYDKDFNNEADTPDNFQSRRPNTSFCFLDIRSPGLGDTAMYLCATSRDMRGFDYGYTFGSGTRLTVV.

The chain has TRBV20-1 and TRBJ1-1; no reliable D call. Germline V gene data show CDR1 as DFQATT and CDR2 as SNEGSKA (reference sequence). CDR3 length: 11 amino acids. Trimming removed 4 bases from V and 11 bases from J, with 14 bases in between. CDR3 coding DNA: TGCAGTGCTAACGACTCCGGTCGGGCTTTCTTT. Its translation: CSANDSGRAFF.

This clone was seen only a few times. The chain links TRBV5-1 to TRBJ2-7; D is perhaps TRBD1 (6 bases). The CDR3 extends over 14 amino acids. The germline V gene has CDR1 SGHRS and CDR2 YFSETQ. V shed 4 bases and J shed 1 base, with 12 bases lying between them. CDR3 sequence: CASSLNRASYEQYF. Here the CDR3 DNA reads TGCGCCAGCAGCCTGAACAGGGCATCCTACGAGCAGTACTTC.

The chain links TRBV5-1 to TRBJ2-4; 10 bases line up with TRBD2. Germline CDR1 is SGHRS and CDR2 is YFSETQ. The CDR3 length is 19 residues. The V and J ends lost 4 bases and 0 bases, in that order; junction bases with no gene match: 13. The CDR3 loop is CASSPGRLAGAVAKNIQYF. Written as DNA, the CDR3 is TGCGCCAGCAGCCCTGGGCGGCTAGCGGGGGCGGTAGCCAAAAACATTCAGTACTTC.